This TCR beta chain originates from a study of T cells expressing NK-cell markers. CDR3 length equals 18 residues. Germline assignment: CDR1 KGHSH and CDR2 LQKENI. TCRdb re-called the 5' RACE reads and catalogs CDR3 proteins one per entry, DNA excluded. Listed are about 260,000 distinct CDR3 sequences; more than 3.5% falls within the top ten. The sequence derives from a woman between 18 and 70 years old in good health. The specimen sequenced was blood T cells: a sorted CD56 or NKG2C T cell subset, CD4+ or CD8+ T cells, or bulk PBMC T cells (not recorded which). The chain couples TRBV18 to TRBJ2-3; the D call from TCRdb, TRBD1, cannot be confirmed without DNA. The CDR3 spells CASSPPFERGAFTDTQYF.